The 17 T cell receptor beta chains below all came from one sample that was sequenced in a study of T cell responses to AZD1222 COVID-19 vaccine. Measured with immunoSEQ multiplex PCR; TCRdb has only the in-frame clones, and not every one. The sample comprises 180,000 or so clones, roughly 94% of which are singletons, and 1% to 1.5% rests with the top ten. The sequenced sample was peripheral blood, obtained 28 days after the second AZD1222 dose. The receptors were sampled from an adult who received the AZD1222 COVID-19 vaccine.

This clone came up once. This chain links TRBV5-1 with TRBJ2-7, with D tentatively TRBD1 (6 bases). The germline V gene has CDR1 SGHRS and CDR2 YFSETQ. Between the trimmed V and J ends, which lost 0 bases and 6 bases, there was a span of 16 bases. This CDR3 spans 15 amino acids. The CDR3 DNA sequence: TGCGCCAGCAGCTTGGCACAGGGTAACGTACGCGAGCAGTACTTC. Its protein product is CASSLAQGNVREQYF. Using reference TRBV5-1 and TRBJ2-7 for the parts outside the CDR3, the full variable domain is KAGVTQTPRYLIKTRGQQVTLSCSPISGHRSVSWYQQTPGQGLQFLFEYFSETQRNKGNFPGRFSGRQFSNSRSEMNVSTLELGDSALYLCASSLAQGNVREQYFGPGTRLTVT.

The gene calls are TRBV10-3 and TRBJ1-4; D is unclear. Trimming took off 6 bases at V and 2 bases at J, with 10 bases between the two ends. The CDR3 runs 14 residues. The germline V gene has CDR1 ENHRY and CDR2 SYGVKD. The CDR3: CAIREKATNEKLFF. The CDR3, as DNA: TGTGCCATCAGGGAGAAGGCCACTAATGAAAAACTGTTTTTT.

This clone has just one count. V and J are TRBV4-3 and TRBJ2-2, with D possibly matching TRBD2 (6 bases). Trimming left V 4 bases short and J 4 bases short, with 10 bases between. The CDR3 consists of 14 residues. The V gene's germline CDR1 is LGHNA and CDR2 YSLEER. The CDR3 coding sequence is TGCGCCAGCAGCCCCCCGGGGGTCACCGGGGAGCTGTTTTTT. It encodes CASSPPGVTGELFF.

The chain carries TRBV19 and TRBJ1-2; 8 nucleotides match TRBD1. J was trimmed by 0 bases and V by 5 bases; bases with no gene match: 5. Germline V gene sequence: CDR1 LNHDA, CDR2 SQIVND (reference sequence). This CDR3 contains 15 residues. As DNA, the CDR3 is TGTGCCAGTAGTGGGACAGGCCAAGCTAACTATGGCTACACCTTC. Protein: CASSGTGQANYGYTF.

V is TRBV4-1 and J is TRBJ2-7; TRBD2 might be the D (6 bases). Germline V lookup: CDR1 MGHRA, CDR2 YSYEKL. V lost 4 bases to trimming and J lost 2 bases, with 15 bases between them. The CDR3 loop spans 15 amino acids. CDR3 loop: CASSPDSGGTYEQYF. The CDR3 DNA follows: TGCGCCAGCAGCCCCGACAGTGGGGGGACCTACGAGCAGTACTTC.

Here the CDR3 reads CASSSTRGGGGYTF. The CDR3 DNA follows: TGTGCCAGCAGTTCGACGCGAGGGGGAGGCGGCTACACCTTC. The chain recombines TRBV7-2 with TRBJ1-2, with D possibly matching TRBD1 (6 bases). V was trimmed by 6 bases and J by 8 bases, leaving 19 bases between them. Germline V gene sequence: CDR1 SGHTA, CDR2 FQGNSA. This CDR3 spans 14 amino acids.

In DNA, the CDR3 is TGCAGCGTTCGGACAGGGGGCGTTTGGAACACTGAAGCTTTCTTT. Its translation: CSVRTGGVWNTEAFF. V gene TRBV29-1 combines with J gene TRBJ1-1, with 11 bases identical to TRBD1. Per germline, CDR1 SQVTM and CDR2 ANQGSEA. The CDR3 is made up of 15 amino acids. V shed 5 bases, J shed 1 base, and the junction held 6 bases outside the gene matches.

This clone was seen a few times. The chain recombines TRBV11-2 with TRBJ2-1; D is unresolved. CDR3 size: 14 residues. The germline CDR1 and CDR2 sequences are SGHAT and FQNNGV. V lost 1 base and J 5 bases, leaving 9 bases between the germline ends. CDR3 DNA sequence: TGTGCCAGCAGCTTAGGAAGTCTCAACAATGAGCAGTTCTTC. Translating it yields CASSLGSLNNEQFF. Looking up the rest from reference TRBV11-2 and TRBJ2-1 gives the full variable domain: EAGVAQSPRYKIIEKRQSVAFWCNPISGHATLYWYQQILGQGPKLLIQFQNNGVVDDSQLPKDRFSAERLKGVDSTLKIQPAKLEDSAVYLCASSLGSLNNEQFFGPGTRLTVL.

This rearrangement joins TRBV6-2 or TRBV6-3 to TRBJ2-5, with D possibly matching TRBD2 (6 bases). V lost 4 bases and J lost 5, with 14 bases in between. This CDR3 contains 14 residues. CDR1 and CDR2 from the germline V gene are MNHEY and SVGEGT. CDR3 sequence: CASSFSGVGETQYF. The CDR3, as DNA: TGTGCCAGCAGTTTTTCGGGAGTGGGGGAGACCCAGTACTTC.

The chain has TRBV7-9 and TRBJ1-1; 10 bases are a match to TRBD1. There are 15 residues in the CDR3. CDR1 is SEHNR and CDR2 is FQNEAQ in the germline V gene (reference sequence). V lost 5 bases to trimming and J lost 1 base; unmatched junction nucleotides: 4. CDR3 DNA: TGTGCCAGCAGCCCAAGACAGGGGGCGAACACTGAAGCTTTCTTT. Encoded protein: CASSPRQGANTEAFF. Drawing the rest from reference TRBV7-9 and TRBJ1-1, the complete variable domain is DTGVSQNPRHKITKRGQNVTFRCDPISEHNRLYWYRQTLGQGPEFLTYFQNEAQLEKSRLLSDRFSAERPKGSFSTLEIQRTEQGDSAMYLCASSPRQGANTEAFFGQGTRLTVV.

This chain uses TRBV11-2 with TRBJ2-4, with TRBD2 identical over 7 bases. CDR1 is SGHAT and CDR2 is FQNNGV in the germline V gene. The length of the CDR3 is 17 residues. V gave up 3 bases and J gave up 3 bases; unmatched junction bases: 11. The CDR3 is CASSFSGGSRVKNIQYF. The CDR3 DNA reads TGTGCCAGCAGCTTTTCCGGCGGGAGTAGGGTCAAAAACATTCAGTACTTC. Using reference TRBV11-2 and TRBJ2-4 for the parts outside the CDR3, the full variable domain is EAGVAQSPRYKIIEKRQSVAFWCNPISGHATLYWYQQILGQGPKLLIQFQNNGVVDDSQLPKDRFSAERLKGVDSTLKIQPAKLEDSAVYLCASSFSGGSRVKNIQYFGAGTRLSVL.

This chain connects TRBV7-3 to TRBJ2-3, with D possibly matching TRBD1 (6 bases). CDR1 is SGHTA, CDR2 FQGTGA, per germline. This CDR3 has 15 residues. The ends were cut back, 5 bases at V and 0 bases at J, with 12 bases in the middle. CDR3 bases: TGTGCCAGCAGCCCTACAGGGTCCAGCACAGATACGCAGTATTTT. This encodes CASSPTGSSTDTQYF.

J is TRBJ1-1 and V is TRBV28, with D possibly TRBD1 on 5 matching bases. The length of the CDR3 is 15 residues. CDR1 and CDR2 from the germline V gene are MDHEN and SYDVKM. V was trimmed by 6 bases and J by 0 bases, leaving 14 bases between them. CDR3 amino acids: CASRTADAMNTEAFF. In DNA, the CDR3 is TGTGCCAGCAGGACAGCCGACGCTATGAACACTGAAGCTTTCTTT.

V usage is TRBV28 and J usage is TRBJ1-4; 9 bases match TRBD1. Germline CDR1 and CDR2: MDHEN and SYDVKM. The trim removed 2 bases at V and 5 bases at J, leaving 9 bases unmatched. This CDR3 region has 17 residues. Written as DNA, the CDR3 is TGTGCCAGCAGTTTAACAGGGGGCGGCACAATGAATGAAAAACTGTTTTTT. Amino acids: CASSLTGGGTMNEKLFF.

V and J are TRBV10-1 and TRBJ2-1; D call uncertain. Trimming pared 10 bases from V and 5 bases from J, leaving 18 bases between. CDR3 length: 14 amino acids. The germline V gene encodes CDR1 WNHNN and CDR2 SYGVQD (reference sequence). The CDR3 sequence: CATRPSPADNEQFF. The CDR3 DNA sequence: TGCGCCACCAGGCCCTCTCCGGCGGACAATGAGCAGTTCTTC.

V gene TRBV4-1 combines with J gene TRBJ1-5; 9 positions agree with TRBD1. The CDR3 sequence is 17 residues long. CDR1 is MGHRA, CDR2 YSYEKL, per germline. The trim removed 0 bases at V and 6 bases at J, leaving 9 bases unmatched. CDR3 loop: CASSQDGTGSGVQPQHF. Here the CDR3 DNA reads TGCGCCAGCAGCCAAGATGGGACAGGGTCAGGGGTTCAGCCCCAGCATTTT.

This sequence joins TRBV28 and TRBJ1-2, with 8 bases identical to TRBD1. This CDR3 spans 13 amino acids. The germline V gene encodes CDR1 MDHEN and CDR2 SYDVKM. V was clipped by 1 base and J by 13 bases; unmatched bases: 8. CDR3 region: CASSLSRGLLSTF. The CDR3 DNA reads as TGTGCCAGCAGTTTATCCAGGGGGCTCCTCAGCACCTTC.